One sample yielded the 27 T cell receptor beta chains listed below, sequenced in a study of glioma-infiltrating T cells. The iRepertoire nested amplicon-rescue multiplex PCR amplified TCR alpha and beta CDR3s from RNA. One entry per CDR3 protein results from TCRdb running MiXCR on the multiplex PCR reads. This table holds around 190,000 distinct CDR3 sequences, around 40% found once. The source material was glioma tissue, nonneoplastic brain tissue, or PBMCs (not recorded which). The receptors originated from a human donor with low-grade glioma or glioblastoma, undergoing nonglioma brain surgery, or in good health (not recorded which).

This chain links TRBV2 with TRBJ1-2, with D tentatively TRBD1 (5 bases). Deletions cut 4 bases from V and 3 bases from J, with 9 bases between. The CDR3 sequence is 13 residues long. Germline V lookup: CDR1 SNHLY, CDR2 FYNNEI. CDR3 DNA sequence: TGTGCCAGCAGTGGCCGGGGGGACTATGGCTACACCTTC. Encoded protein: CASSGRGDYGYTF. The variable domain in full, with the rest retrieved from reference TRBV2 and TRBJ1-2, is EPEVTQTPSHQVTQMGQEVILRCVPISNHLYFYWYRQILGQKVEFLVSFYNNEISEKSEIFDDQFSVERPDGSNFTLKIRSTKLEDSAMYFCASSGRGDYGYTFGSGTRLTVV.

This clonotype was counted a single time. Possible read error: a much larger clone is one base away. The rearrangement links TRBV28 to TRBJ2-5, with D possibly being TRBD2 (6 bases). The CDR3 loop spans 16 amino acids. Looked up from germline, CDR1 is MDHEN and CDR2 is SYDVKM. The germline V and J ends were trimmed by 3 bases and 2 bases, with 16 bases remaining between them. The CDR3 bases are TGTGCCAGCAGTTTGCGAGTAGCGGTTTTACAAGAGACCCAGTACTTC. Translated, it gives CASSLRVAVLQETQYF.

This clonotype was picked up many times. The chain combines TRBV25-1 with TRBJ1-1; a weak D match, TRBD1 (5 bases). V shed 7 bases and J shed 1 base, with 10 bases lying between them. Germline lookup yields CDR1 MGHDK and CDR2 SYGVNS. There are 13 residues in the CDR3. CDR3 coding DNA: TGTGCCAGCACCGGAGGGGCGAACACTGAAGCTTTCTTT. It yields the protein CASTGGANTEAFF.

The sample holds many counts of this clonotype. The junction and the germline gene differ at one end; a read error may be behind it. CDR3 region: CASSGDRIWAFF. As DNA, the CDR3 is TGCGCCAGCAGTGGGGACCGAATTTGGGCTTTCTTT. V usage is TRBV6-1 and J usage is TRBJ1-1, with a weak D call TRBD1 (5 bases). The CDR3 extends over 12 amino acids. Germline CDR1 reads MNHNS; CDR2 reads SASEGT.

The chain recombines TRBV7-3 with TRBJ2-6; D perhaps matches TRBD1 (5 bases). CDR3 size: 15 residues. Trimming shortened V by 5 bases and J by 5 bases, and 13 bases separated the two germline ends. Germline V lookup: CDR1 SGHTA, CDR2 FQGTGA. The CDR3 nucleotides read TGTGCCAGCAGCCCAAGCAGGGCGCGGGCCAACGTCCTGACTTTC. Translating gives CASSPSRARANVLTF.

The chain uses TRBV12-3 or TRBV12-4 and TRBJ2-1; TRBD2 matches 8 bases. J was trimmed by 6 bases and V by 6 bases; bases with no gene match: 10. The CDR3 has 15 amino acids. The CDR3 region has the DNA TGTGCCAGCAGACGGGGACTAGTTCTTCCCAATGAGCAGTTCTTC. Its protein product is CASRRGLVLPNEQFF.

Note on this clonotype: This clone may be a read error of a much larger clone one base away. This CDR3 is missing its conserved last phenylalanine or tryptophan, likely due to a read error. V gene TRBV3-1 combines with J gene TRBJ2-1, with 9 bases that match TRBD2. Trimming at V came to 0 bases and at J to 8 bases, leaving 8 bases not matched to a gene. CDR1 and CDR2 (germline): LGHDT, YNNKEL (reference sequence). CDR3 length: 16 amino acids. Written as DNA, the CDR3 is TGTGCCAGCAGCCAAGAGGGACTAGCTTATTTCGATGAGCAGTTCCTC. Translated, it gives CASSQEGLAYFDEQFL.

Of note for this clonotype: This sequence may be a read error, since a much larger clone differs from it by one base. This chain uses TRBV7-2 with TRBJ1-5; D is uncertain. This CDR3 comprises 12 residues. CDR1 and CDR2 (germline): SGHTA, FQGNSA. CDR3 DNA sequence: TGTGCCAGCAGATTAGTACGTCAGCCCCAGCATTTT. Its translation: CASRLVRQPQHF.

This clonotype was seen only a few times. The CDR3 DNA reads TGTGCCAGCAGTGAGGATAGGAATCAGCCCCAGCATTTT. Protein product: CASSEDRNQPQHF. The chain employs TRBV6-4 and TRBJ1-5; D ambiguous. CDR1 and CDR2 (germline): MRHNA, SNTAGT. V was clipped by 3 bases and J by 4 bases, with 7 bases between them. This CDR3 spans 13 amino acids.

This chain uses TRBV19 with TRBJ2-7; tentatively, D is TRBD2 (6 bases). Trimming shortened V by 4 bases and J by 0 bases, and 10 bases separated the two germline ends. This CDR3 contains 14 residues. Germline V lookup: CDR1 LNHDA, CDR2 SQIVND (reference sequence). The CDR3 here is CASSTGDFSYEQYF. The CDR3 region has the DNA TGTGCCAGTAGTACCGGGGACTTCTCCTACGAGCAGTACTTC.

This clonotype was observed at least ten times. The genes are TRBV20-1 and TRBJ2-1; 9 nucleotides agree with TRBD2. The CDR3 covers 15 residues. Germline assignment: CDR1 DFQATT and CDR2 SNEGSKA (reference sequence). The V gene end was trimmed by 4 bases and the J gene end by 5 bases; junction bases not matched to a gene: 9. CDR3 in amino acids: CSAKAPSGINNEQFF. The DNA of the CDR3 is TGCAGTGCTAAGGCCCCTAGCGGGATTAACAATGAGCAGTTCTTC.

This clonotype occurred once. CDR3: CASSQRSGRLLNEQYF. In nucleotides, the CDR3 is TGTGCCAGCAGCCAAAGGAGCGGGAGACTTTTGAATGAGCAGTACTTC. The chain employs TRBV3-1 and TRBJ2-5, with 8 bases that match TRBD2. J gave up 11 bases and V 2 bases, and 16 bases lay outside the gene matches. From germline, CDR1 is LGHDT and CDR2 YNNKEL (reference sequence). The CDR3 covers 16 residues.

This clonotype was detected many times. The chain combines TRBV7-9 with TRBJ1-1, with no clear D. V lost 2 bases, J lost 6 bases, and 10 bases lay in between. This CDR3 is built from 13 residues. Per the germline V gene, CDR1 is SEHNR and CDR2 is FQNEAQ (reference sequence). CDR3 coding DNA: TGTGCCAGCAGCTTACTTGTTTGGTCTGAAGCTTTCTTT. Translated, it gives CASSLLVWSEAFF.

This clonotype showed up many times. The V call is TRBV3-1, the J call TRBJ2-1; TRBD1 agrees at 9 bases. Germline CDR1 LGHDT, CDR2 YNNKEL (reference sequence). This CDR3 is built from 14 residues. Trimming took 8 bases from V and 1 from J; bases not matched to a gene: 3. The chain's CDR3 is CASRGQGSYNEQFF. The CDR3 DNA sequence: TGTGCCAGCCGGGGACAGGGATCCTACAATGAGCAGTTCTTC.

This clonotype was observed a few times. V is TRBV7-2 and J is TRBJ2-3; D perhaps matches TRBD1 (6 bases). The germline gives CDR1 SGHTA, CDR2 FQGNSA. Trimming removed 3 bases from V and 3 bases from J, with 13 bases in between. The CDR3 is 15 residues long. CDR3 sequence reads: CASSFSGAGTDTQYF. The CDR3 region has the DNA TGTGCCAGCAGCTTTTCAGGGGCTGGGACAGATACGCAGTATTTT.

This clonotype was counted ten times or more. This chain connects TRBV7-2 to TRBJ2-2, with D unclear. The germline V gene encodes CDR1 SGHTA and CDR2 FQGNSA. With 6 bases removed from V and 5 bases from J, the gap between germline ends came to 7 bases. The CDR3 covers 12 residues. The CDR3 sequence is CASRPNTGELFF. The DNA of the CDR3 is TGTGCCAGCAGGCCAAATACCGGGGAGCTGTTTTTT.

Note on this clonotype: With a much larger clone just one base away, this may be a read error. CDR3 DNA: TGTGCCAGCAGTTTTGACGAGACCCAGTACTTC. Translating it yields CASSFDETQYF. J is TRBJ2-5 and V is TRBV12-3 or TRBV12-4; D unresolved. V dropped 3 bases and J dropped 5 bases, with 4 bases sitting between them. This CDR3 has 11 residues.

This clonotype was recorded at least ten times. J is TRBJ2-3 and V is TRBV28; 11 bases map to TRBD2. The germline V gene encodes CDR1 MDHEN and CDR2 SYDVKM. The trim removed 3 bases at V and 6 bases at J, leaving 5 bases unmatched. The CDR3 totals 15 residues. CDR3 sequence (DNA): TGTGCCAGCAGTTTGACTAGCGGGACCGTTGATACGCAGTATTTT. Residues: CASSLTSGTVDTQYF.

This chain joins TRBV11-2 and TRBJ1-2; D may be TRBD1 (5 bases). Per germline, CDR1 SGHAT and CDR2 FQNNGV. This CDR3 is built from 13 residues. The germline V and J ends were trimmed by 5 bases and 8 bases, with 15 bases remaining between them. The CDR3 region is CASSNHAGNGYTF. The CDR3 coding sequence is TGTGCCAGCAGCAATCATGCAGGGAACGGCTACACCTTC.

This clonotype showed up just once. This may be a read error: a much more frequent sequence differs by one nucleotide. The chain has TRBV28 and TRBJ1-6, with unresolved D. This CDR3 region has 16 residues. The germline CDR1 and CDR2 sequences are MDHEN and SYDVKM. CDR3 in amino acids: CASSYPKPGANSTLHF. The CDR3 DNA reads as TGTGCCAGCAGCTACCCGAAGCCCGGAGCAAATTCAACCCTCCACTTT.

The DNA of the CDR3 is TGCAGTGCGGTAGGCGAAGGGAAGTTCTTC. This encodes CSAVGEGKFF. The rearrangement uses TRBV20-1 and TRBJ2-1, with D unresolved. V was clipped by 6 bases and J by 14 bases, with 14 bases between them. The germline V gene encodes CDR1 DFQATT and CDR2 SNEGSKA (reference sequence). This CDR3 contains 10 residues.

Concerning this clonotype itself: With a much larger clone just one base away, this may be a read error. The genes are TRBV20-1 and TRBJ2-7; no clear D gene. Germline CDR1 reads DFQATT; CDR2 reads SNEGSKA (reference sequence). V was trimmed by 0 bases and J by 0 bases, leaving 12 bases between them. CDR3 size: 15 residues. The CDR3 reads CSARDGRSLSYEQYF. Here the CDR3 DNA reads TGCAGTGCTAGAGATGGGCGGAGCCTCTCCTACGAGCAGTACTTC.

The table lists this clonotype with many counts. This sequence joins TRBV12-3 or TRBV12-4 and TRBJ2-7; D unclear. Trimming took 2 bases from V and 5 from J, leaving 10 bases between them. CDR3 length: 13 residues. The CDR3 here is CASSLSPTHEQYF. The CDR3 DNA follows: TGTGCCAGCAGTTTATCCCCAACCCACGAGCAGTACTTC.

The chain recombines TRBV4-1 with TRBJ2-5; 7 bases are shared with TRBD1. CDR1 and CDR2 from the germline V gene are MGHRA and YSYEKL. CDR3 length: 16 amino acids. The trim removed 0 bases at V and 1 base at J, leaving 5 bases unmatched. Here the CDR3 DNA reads TGCGCCAGCAGCCAAGAAGAGACAGGGTTCCAAGAGACCCAGTACTTC. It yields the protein CASSQEETGFQETQYF.

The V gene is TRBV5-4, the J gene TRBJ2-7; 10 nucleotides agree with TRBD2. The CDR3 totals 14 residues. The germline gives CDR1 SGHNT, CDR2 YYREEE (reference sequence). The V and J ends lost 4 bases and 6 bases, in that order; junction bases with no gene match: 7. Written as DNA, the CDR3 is TGTGCCAGCAGCGGGATTGCTAGCGGGAGCGAGCAGTACTTC. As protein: CASSGIASGSEQYF.

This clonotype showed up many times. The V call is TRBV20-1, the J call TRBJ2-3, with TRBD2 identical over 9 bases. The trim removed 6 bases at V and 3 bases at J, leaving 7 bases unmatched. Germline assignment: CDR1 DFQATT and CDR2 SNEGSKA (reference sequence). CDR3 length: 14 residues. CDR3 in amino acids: CSAPAGGGTDTQYF. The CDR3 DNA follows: TGCAGTGCCCCAGCGGGAGGAGGGACAGATACGCAGTATTTT.

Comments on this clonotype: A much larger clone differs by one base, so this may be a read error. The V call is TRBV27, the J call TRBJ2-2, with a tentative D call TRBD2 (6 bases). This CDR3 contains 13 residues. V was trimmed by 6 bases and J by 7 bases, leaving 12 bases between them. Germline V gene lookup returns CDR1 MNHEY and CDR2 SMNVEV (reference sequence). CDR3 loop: CASSTREDGELFF. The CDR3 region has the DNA TGTGCCAGCAGCACGAGGGAGGACGGGGAGCTGTTTTTT.